These 29 T cell receptor beta chains were all obtained from the same sample, sequenced in a study of low-dose radiotherapy and immunotherapy resistance in tumors. First-strand cDNA relied on TRAV- and TRBV-specific primers spanning alpha and beta chains. PCR amplification of the TCRs was performed with Phusion for 20 to 25 PCR cycles, and it relied on a constant-region primer together with a V-primer adapter. TCRdb reprocessed the reads via MiXCR and lists one record per CDR3 protein. The table has around 58,000 distinct CDR3 sequences, around a quarter seen once; the top ten hold 6.7%. Indicated time point: after trial treatment. Described treatment: LDRT plus nivolumab, ipilimumab, low-dose cyclophosphamide and aspirin (RACIN trial). This material consisted of PBMCs, taken after low-dose radiotherapy plus immunotherapy. These receptors all come from a male donor with prostate cancer.

This clonotype was observed many times. The rearrangement uses TRBV21-1 and TRBJ1-5; the table names TRBD1, a call not compared with the DNA. TRBV21-1 has pseudogene status. The CDR3 is made up of 17 amino acids. In nucleotides, the CDR3 is TGTGCCAGCAGCAAAGTGGGACAGGGGTATGGCAATCAGCCCCAGCATTTT. Protein sequence: CASSKVGQGYGNQPQHF.

This clonotype has at least ten counts. The chain couples TRBV5-1 to TRBJ2-5; 7 bases are a match to TRBD2. The CDR3 has 15 amino acids. Losses at the gene ends were 3 bases for V and 4 bases for J; bases not matched to a gene: 9. The germline CDR1 and CDR2 sequences are SGHRS and YFSETQ. CDR3 sequence reads: CASSYTPGGRETQYF. The CDR3 DNA reads TGCGCCAGCAGCTACACTCCGGGGGGAAGAGAGACCCAGTACTTC.

This clonotype occurred a few times. J is TRBJ2-7 and V is TRBV9, with D possibly matching TRBD2 (6 bases). V was clipped by 0 bases and J by 3 bases, with 10 bases between them. In germline, CDR1 is SGDLS, CDR2 YYNGEE. The CDR3 loop spans 14 amino acids. This CDR3 is CASSVGPAGYEQYF. The CDR3 DNA reads TGTGCCAGCAGCGTAGGGCCAGCGGGCTACGAGCAGTACTTC. Full variable domain (remainder filled in from reference TRBV9 and TRBJ2-7): DSGVTQTPKHLITATGQRVTLRCSPRSGDLSVYWYQQSLDQGLQFLIQYYNGEERAKGNILERFSAQQFPDLHSELNLSSLELGDSALYFCASSVGPAGYEQYFGPGTRLTVT.

This clonotype has a count of ten or more. CDR3 in amino acids: CASSGDLTDTQYF. Here the CDR3 DNA reads TGTGCCAGCTCAGGGGACTTAACAGATACGCAGTATTTT. The chain recombines TRBV18 with TRBJ2-3; a possible D gene is TRBD2 (6 bases). V lost 5 bases to trimming and J lost 3 bases, with 9 bases between them. The CDR3 totals 13 residues. CDR1 and CDR2 from the germline V gene are KGHSH and LQKENI.

This clonotype was picked up a small number of times. The chain carries TRBV7-2 and TRBJ2-1; D is perhaps TRBD2 (7 bases). Germline-derived CDR1 and CDR2 are SGHTA and FQGNSA. V was shortened by 0 bases and J by 3 bases, with 18 bases between the two germline ends. The length of the CDR3 is 18 residues. The CDR3 bases are TGTGCCAGCAGCTTAGCGCGGGGACAAGGGGAGGGCTACAATGAGCAGTTCTTC. Amino acids: CASSLARGQGEGYNEQFF.

In regard to this clonotype: With a far larger clone one base away, a read error is the likely cause. The chain couples TRBV13 to TRBJ1-2; D possibly corresponds to TRBD1 (5 bases). CDR1 and CDR2 from the germline V gene are PRHDT and FYEKMQ (reference sequence). This CDR3 comprises 13 residues. CDR3 region: CASSPRQLRGYIF. CDR3 coding DNA: TGTGCCAGCAGTCCCAGACAGCTTCGCGGCTACATCTTC.

In this sample, this clonotype turned up many times. The rearrangement links TRBV12-3 or TRBV12-4 to TRBJ2-1, with TRBD1 matching 11 bases. The ends lost 5 bases at V and 7 bases at J; junction bases unmatched: 7. The CDR3 is made up of 15 amino acids. The DNA of the CDR3 is TGTGCCAGCAGTCACGGACAGGGGGCGGATAATGAGCAGTTCTTC. This gives the protein CASSHGQGADNEQFF.

This clonotype was detected ten times or more. V gene TRBV14 combines with J gene TRBJ2-1; TRBD1 matches at 7 bases. V lost 0 bases, J lost 7 bases, and 3 bases stayed unmatched. Germline V gives CDR1 SGHDN, CDR2 FVKESK. The CDR3 is 14 residues long. The CDR3 sequence: CASSQDTGVNEQFF. The CDR3 bases are TGTGCCAGCAGCCAAGATACAGGGGTAAATGAGCAGTTCTTC.

This CDR3 is CASLSTGGADTQYF. The DNA for the CDR3 is TGCGCCAGTCTATCTACAGGGGGCGCAGATACGCAGTATTTT. This chain uses TRBV5-1 with TRBJ2-3, with 9 bases lining up with TRBD1. The V gene's germline CDR1 is SGHRS and CDR2 YFSETQ. The ends lost 8 bases at V and 4 bases at J; junction bases unmatched: 8. The CDR3 totals 14 residues.

The chain has TRBV11-2 and TRBJ2-7, with 9 bases that match TRBD1. Germline V gives CDR1 SGHAT, CDR2 FQNNGV. The V and J ends lost 2 bases and 0 bases, in that order; junction bases with no gene match: 14. The CDR3 extends over 19 amino acids. CDR3 in amino acids: CASSLKSGTGNPLSYEQYF. CDR3 DNA: TGTGCCAGCAGCTTAAAATCCGGGACAGGGAACCCCCTCTCCTACGAGCAGTACTTC.

This clonotype was found many times. The chain carries TRBV7-6 and TRBJ1-3; D is perhaps TRBD1 (5 bases). Deletions cut 5 bases from V and 0 bases from J, with 11 bases between. This CDR3 contains 15 residues. The germline V gene has CDR1 SGHVS and CDR2 FNYEAQ. In nucleotides, the CDR3 is TGTGCCAGCAGCAAAAGCGGGGCCTCTGGAAACACCATATATTTT. Amino acids: CASSKSGASGNTIYF.

Many counts were recorded for this clonotype. The chain has TRBV5-1 and TRBJ2-7, with D possibly matching TRBD1 (7 bases). Germline CDR1 SGHRS, CDR2 YFSETQ. The CDR3 is 16 residues long. V was cut by 4 bases and J by 3 bases, with 20 bases left in between. CDR3 in amino acids: CASSVGPQGGNYEQYF. The DNA of the CDR3 is TGCGCCAGCAGCGTAGGCCCCCAGGGGGGTAACTACGAGCAGTACTTC.

In the case of this clonotype: This is likely an artifact of a read error, given a far larger clone one base away. The V call is TRBV7-8, the J call TRBJ2-1, with D uncertain. CDR3 length: 15 residues. Trimming took off 4 bases at V and 10 bases at J, with 20 bases between the two ends. Looked up from germline, CDR1 is SGHVS and CDR2 is FQNEAQ. The CDR3 reads CASSSRGPPANEQFF. The CDR3 DNA reads TGTGCCAGCAGCTCCCGCGGACCCCCCGCCAACGAGCAGTTCTTC.

This clonotype was picked up a small number of times. The rearrangement uses TRBV4-1 and TRBJ2-2; possible D gene TRBD2, 7 bases. Germline loops: CDR1 MGHRA, CDR2 YSYEKL. The CDR3 contains 17 residues. V lost 2 bases and J 2 bases, leaving 15 bases between the germline ends. The CDR3 sequence is CASSQFVRGANTGELFF. The CDR3 bases are TGCGCCAGCAGCCAATTTGTTCGGGGGGCCAACACCGGGGAGCTGTTTTTT.

Ten or more counts support this clonotype. The V call is TRBV12-3 or TRBV12-4, the J call TRBJ2-1, with 7 nucleotides matching TRBD1. The CDR3 has 14 residues. V dropped 8 bases and J dropped 3; count of bases not matched to a gene: 7. The CDR3 region is CASGRQGSYNEQFF. The CDR3 DNA reads TGTGCCAGCGGAAGACAGGGTAGCTACAATGAGCAGTTCTTC.

Worth noting for this clonotype: This is likely an artifact of a read error, given a far larger clone one base away. The DNA of the CDR3 is TGCGCCAGCAGGGTGGACTCGACGCAACACAATGAGCAGTTCTTC. It is translated as CASRVDSTQHNEQFF. The J gene is TRBJ2-7, the V gene TRBV5-1; a possible D gene is TRBD2 (5 bases). The J call may be wrong; the DNA end is better matched by TRBJ2-1. Germline values: CDR1 SGHRS, CDR2 YFSETQ. The CDR3 consists of 15 residues.

This clonotype appeared many times. The chain carries TRBV5-1 and TRBJ1-6; 7 bases match TRBD1. Germline V CDR1 and CDR2: SGHRS, YFSETQ. The CDR3 spans 18 residues. The trim removed 4 bases at V and 7 bases at J, leaving 17 bases unmatched. CDR3 sequence reads: CASSRTTGLNGGNSPLHF. In DNA form, the CDR3 reads TGCGCCAGCAGCAGGACGACAGGGCTTAACGGGGGGAATTCACCCCTCCACTTT.

The table lists this clonotype with many counts. This rearrangement joins TRBV7-2 to TRBJ2-1; TRBD2 matches at 13 bases. V trimming: 4 bases; J trimming: 3 bases; junction bases outside the gene matches: 3. The length of the CDR3 is 16 residues. Germline V gives CDR1 SGHTA, CDR2 FQGNSA. As DNA, the CDR3 is TGTGCCAGCAGCTCAAGACTAGCGGGGGGCTACAATGAGCAGTTCTTC. It is translated as CASSSRLAGGYNEQFF.

This clonotype was seen only once. This chain uses TRBV5-3 with TRBJ2-2; D is possibly TRBD2 (6 bases). TRBV5-3 is known as an ORF, though its function is uncertain. Trimming removed 8 bases from V and 6 bases from J, with 20 bases in between. The CDR3 runs to 15 residues. The CDR3 region is CASSPGLRVPGELFF. The CDR3 DNA follows: TGTGCCAGCAGCCCGGGACTCCGGGTCCCCGGGGAGCTGTTTTTT.

This clonotype was seen many times. The chain employs TRBV5-1 and TRBJ2-6; possibly TRBD2 for D (5 bases). There are 16 residues in the CDR3. The germline gives CDR1 SGHRS, CDR2 YFSETQ. V dropped 1 base and J dropped 0 bases, with 8 bases sitting between them. The CDR3 is CASSLLGSSGANVLTF. As DNA, the CDR3 is TGCGCCAGCAGCTTGTTAGGGAGCTCTGGGGCCAACGTCCTGACTTTC.

The rearrangement joins TRBV20-1 to TRBJ1-1; 8 bases align to TRBD1. In germline, CDR1 is DFQATT, CDR2 SNEGSKA (reference sequence). V was pared by 5 bases and J by 1 base, with 3 bases of the junction left unmatched. This CDR3 has 13 amino acids. The CDR3 spells CSAATGGNTEAFF. CDR3 sequence (DNA): TGCAGTGCTGCCACAGGGGGGAACACTGAAGCTTTCTTT.

There are many counts of this clonotype. The rearrangement uses TRBV5-1 and TRBJ1-1; D gene uncertain. Germline V CDR1 and CDR2: SGHRS, YFSETQ. Trimming stripped 1 base from V and 0 bases from J, with 7 bases between. This CDR3 is 14 amino acids long. CDR3 region: CASSLSILNTEAFF. CDR3 DNA sequence: TGCGCCAGCAGCTTGTCAATTTTGAACACTGAAGCTTTCTTT.

This clonotype came up many times. The V gene is TRBV7-9, the J gene TRBJ2-5, with TRBD2 matching 8 bases. The CDR3 extends over 14 amino acids. V lost 8 bases, J lost 2 bases, and 7 bases stayed unmatched. CDR1 SEHNR and CDR2 FQNEAQ come from the germline V gene (reference sequence). The CDR3 DNA follows: TGTGCCAGCCGCACGACTAGCGAACAAGAGACCCAGTACTTC. This sequence encodes CASRTTSEQETQYF.

This clonotype has at least ten counts. J is TRBJ2-7 and V is TRBV10-3; possible D gene TRBD2, 8 bases. Between the trimmed V and J ends, which lost 4 bases and 1 base, there was a span of 14 bases. The CDR3 sequence is 15 residues long. Germline CDR1 ENHRY, CDR2 SYGVKD. For the CDR3, the DNA is TGTGCCATCAGTGCGGGAGGGGGCTCTTCCTACGAGCAGTACTTC. Translated: CAISAGGGSSYEQYF.

This clonotype occurred once. The chain joins TRBV5-4 to TRBJ2-1; perhaps TRBD2 as D (5 bases). CDR1 SGHNT and CDR2 YYREEE come from the germline V gene (reference sequence). CDR3 length equals 13 residues. The V and J ends lost 2 bases and 9 bases respectively, with 12 bases between them. The CDR3 protein is CASSLLQRGEQFF. The CDR3 DNA reads as TGTGCCAGCAGCTTACTTCAACGGGGTGAGCAGTTCTTC.

This clonotype was seen ten or more times. J is TRBJ2-7 and V is TRBV5-1; 8 bases agree with TRBD2. The V segment lost 2 bases and the J segment 2 bases; nucleotides outside the gene matches: 6. This CDR3 contains 15 residues. From germline, CDR1 is SGHRS and CDR2 YFSETQ. CDR3 in amino acids: CASSLSSGPTYEQYF. CDR3 DNA: TGCGCCAGCAGCTTATCTAGCGGGCCTACCTACGAGCAGTACTTC.

Ten or more counts support this clonotype. The V and J genes are TRBV4-2 and TRBJ2-7; the match to TRBD2 covers 7 bases. V lost 1 base, J lost 8 bases, and 11 bases stayed unmatched. This CDR3 is 15 amino acids long. In germline, CDR1 is LGHNA, CDR2 YNFKEQ. CDR3 amino acids: CASSQGGLAESQQYF. The CDR3 DNA sequence: TGTGCCAGCAGCCAAGGAGGGCTAGCGGAATCGCAGCAGTACTTC.

V is TRBV6-2 or TRBV6-3 and J is TRBJ2-7; tentatively, D is TRBD1 (6 bases). The CDR3 has 12 residues. Trimming left V 11 bases short and J 0 bases short, with 11 bases between. Germline CDR1 MNHEY, CDR2 SVGEGT. CDR3 in DNA: TGTGCCGGACGGACAGACTCCTACGAGCAGTACTTC. This encodes CAGRTDSYEQYF.

This clonotype has at least ten counts. The chain employs TRBV5-1 and TRBJ2-3; 8 positions agree with TRBD2. This CDR3 comprises 14 residues. The V gene's germline CDR1 is SGHRS and CDR2 YFSETQ. The trim removed 7 bases at V and 0 bases at J, leaving 4 bases unmatched. CDR3 bases: TGCGCCAGCGGTAGCGGGGAGAGCACAGATACGCAGTATTTT. The encoded protein is CASGSGESTDTQYF. The whole variable domain, remainder taken from reference TRBV5-1 and TRBJ2-3, is KAGVTQTPRYLIKTRGQQVTLSCSPISGHRSVSWYQQTPGQGLQFLFEYFSETQRNKGNFPGRFSGRQFSNSRSEMNVSTLELGDSALYLCASGSGESTDTQYFGPGTRLTVL.